These 31 T cell receptor beta chains were sequenced from one sample in a study of cytomegalovirus exposure and HLA in healthy donors. With 60 Vbeta and 13 Jbeta primers, the PCR was carried out. The protocol was immunoSEQ multiplex PCR, while the TCRdb copy is restricted to in-frame clones and leaves out a portion. Counted here are approximately 160,000 clones, approximately 70% occurring once; the ten biggest clones make up less than 3.5%. Sequenced sample: PBMCs. These receptors originate from a woman aged 40 to 55 in good health and CMV-seropositive.

This clone was recorded a few times. The chain is built from TRBV15 and TRBJ2-1; 8 bases are shared with TRBD2. The trim removed 5 bases at V and 5 bases at J, leaving 14 bases unmatched. Germline CDR1 LNHNV, CDR2 YYDKDF (reference sequence). The CDR3 sequence is 17 residues long. Here the CDR3 reads CATSSPQGLAGDNEQFF. The DNA of the CDR3 is TGTGCCACCAGCTCACCGCAGGGGCTAGCGGGCGACAATGAGCAGTTCTTC.

At least ten counts were recorded for this clone. The DNA for the CDR3 is TGTGCCAGCTCACCTGTAACAGGGTCCCCTGAAGCTTTCTTT. Its translation is CASSPVTGSPEAFF. The chain employs TRBV18 and TRBJ1-1; perhaps TRBD1 as D (6 bases). Trimming removed 3 bases at V and 6 bases at J, with 14 bases between. This CDR3 is built from 14 residues. Germline loops: CDR1 KGHSH, CDR2 LQKENI.

The chain has TRBV11-2 and TRBJ2-3, with 11 bases matching TRBD1. The CDR3 contains 15 residues. Germline assignment: CDR1 SGHAT and CDR2 FQNNGV. The V and J ends lost 5 bases and 6 bases, in that order; junction bases with no gene match: 7. The CDR3 loop is CASSVAGQGADTQYF. CDR3 sequence (DNA): TGTGCCAGCAGCGTAGCTGGACAGGGGGCTGATACGCAGTATTTT.

The chain is built from TRBV28 and TRBJ1-5, with TRBD1 matching 7 bases. This CDR3 has 14 amino acids. V was pared by 3 bases and J by 6 bases, with 5 bases of the junction left unmatched. Germline lookup yields CDR1 MDHEN and CDR2 SYDVKM. The CDR3 DNA reads as TGTGCCAGCAGTTTTGGGCAGGGGGGTCAGCCCCAGCATTTT. Amino acids: CASSFGQGGQPQHF.

The J gene is TRBJ1-4, the V gene TRBV6-5; no reliable D call. The CDR3 is made up of 12 amino acids. V dropped 6 bases and J dropped 8 bases, with 10 bases sitting between them. Germline V lookup: CDR1 MNHEY, CDR2 SVGAGI. CDR3 sequence: CASRSSGEKLFF. For the CDR3, the DNA is TGTGCCAGCAGATCATCAGGAGAAAAACTGTTTTTT.

V usage is TRBV28 and J usage is TRBJ1-6; 11 bases are shared with TRBD1. V lost 5 bases, J lost 6 bases, and 3 bases stayed unmatched. The CDR3 length is 15 residues. From germline, CDR1 is MDHEN and CDR2 SYDVKM. CDR3 protein: CASSTGQGANSPLHF. In DNA, the CDR3 is TGTGCCAGCAGTACCGGACAGGGGGCTAATTCACCCCTCCACTTT.

The chain employs TRBV27 and TRBJ1-2; possibly TRBD1 for D (6 bases). Germline CDR1 is MNHEY and CDR2 is SMNVEV (reference sequence). The CDR3 extends over 17 amino acids. V lost 0 bases to trimming and J lost 1 base, with 15 bases between them. CDR3 coding DNA: TGTGCCAGCAGTTTATCGCTCATCGACAGGAATAACTATGGCTACACCTTC. Amino acid sequence: CASSLSLIDRNNYGYTF.

This clone has more than one count but fewer than ten. The V gene is TRBV28, the J gene TRBJ2-7, with TRBD2 matching 9 bases. The CDR3 loop spans 18 amino acids. CDR1 is MDHEN and CDR2 is SYDVKM in the germline V gene. V gave up 6 bases and J gave up 5 bases; unmatched junction bases: 20. The CDR3 protein is CASRVGVGVGTSFHEQYF. The CDR3 DNA is TGTGCCAGCAGGGTAGGGGTTGGGGTCGGGACTAGCTTCCACGAGCAGTACTTC.

The chain couples TRBV9 to TRBJ2-1; no reliable D call. V was pared by 4 bases and J by 6 bases, with 8 bases between. The CDR3 is made up of 12 amino acids. Germline CDR1 and CDR2: SGDLS and YYNGEE. As DNA, the CDR3 is TGTGCCAGCAGCCTCCAGGCCAATGAGCAGTTCTTC. Amino acids: CASSLQANEQFF.

The chain joins TRBV19 to TRBJ1-2, with TRBD1 as a possible D gene (5 bases). Looked up from germline, CDR1 is LNHDA and CDR2 is SQIVND (reference sequence). The CDR3 has 12 residues. Trimming shortened V by 4 bases and J by 5 bases, and 8 bases separated the two germline ends. CDR3 amino acids: CASSTDSYGYTF. Written as DNA, the CDR3 is TGTGCCAGTAGTACCGACAGTTATGGCTACACCTTC.

The V and J genes are TRBV7-9 and TRBJ2-1; D may be TRBD1 (5 bases). V lost 6 bases and J 2 bases, leaving 20 bases between the germline ends. CDR1 and CDR2 (germline): SEHNR, FQNEAQ (reference sequence). The CDR3 extends over 17 amino acids. The CDR3 DNA reads as TGTGCCAGCAGGGGGCCCCATGGGCAGGGTACCTACAATGAGCAGTTCTTC. Residues: CASRGPHGQGTYNEQFF.

This chain connects TRBV18 to TRBJ1-6; 10 positions match TRBD1. This CDR3 contains 18 residues. V lost 6 bases and J lost 7; bases outside the gene matches: 15. Germline CDR1 and CDR2: KGHSH and LQKENI. In nucleotides, the CDR3 is TGTGCCAGCTCTCTCAGCCCGGCGACAGGGGGCTGGAATTCACCCCTCCACTTT. Translating gives CASSLSPATGGWNSPLHF.

V gene TRBV29-1 combines with J gene TRBJ2-1; 8 nucleotides align to TRBD2. Losses at the gene ends were 0 bases for V and 15 bases for J; bases not matched to a gene: 10. Germline CDR1 reads SQVTM; CDR2 reads ANQGSEA. This CDR3 comprises 13 residues. CDR3 amino acids: CSVEDRVAGIVFF. In DNA, the CDR3 is TGCAGCGTTGAAGATAGAGTAGCGGGAATTGTGTTCTTC.

The rearrangement links TRBV5-1 to TRBJ2-5; 10 bases are shared with TRBD2. V was clipped by 0 bases and J by 3 bases; unmatched bases: 2. Germline lookup yields CDR1 SGHRS and CDR2 YFSETQ. This CDR3 has 15 residues. CDR3 loop: CASSLVTSGKETQYF. The DNA of the CDR3 is TGCGCCAGCAGCTTGGTCACTAGCGGGAAAGAGACCCAGTACTTC.

The chain joins TRBV6-1 to TRBJ2-5; D is possibly TRBD2 (5 bases). Trimming removed 2 bases at V and 5 bases at J, with 15 bases between. This CDR3 is built from 15 residues. Germline V gives CDR1 MNHNS, CDR2 SASEGT. CDR3 in amino acids: CASSEFRVKRETQYF. CDR3 nucleotide sequence: TGTGCCAGCAGTGAATTTAGGGTTAAGCGGGAGACCCAGTACTTC.

This clone was found a few times. CDR3 sequence reads: CASSDGGGSTDTQYF. CDR3 DNA: TGTGCCAGCAGTGATGGGGGGGGTAGCACAGATACGCAGTATTTT. The chain employs TRBV2 and TRBJ2-3, with 7 bases fitting TRBD2. Trimming at V came to 3 bases and at J to 0 bases, leaving 3 bases not matched to a gene. The CDR3 is made up of 15 amino acids. Germline CDR1 SNHLY, CDR2 FYNNEI.

This clone appeared a single time. Relative to the germline gene, one junction end is altered; a read error may explain this. V is TRBV25-1 and J is TRBJ1-2; tentatively, D is TRBD1 (5 bases). Germline V gene lookup returns CDR1 MGHDK and CDR2 SYGVNS. The CDR3 contains 15 residues. The DNA for the CDR3 is TGTGCCAGCAGTGAAAGCAGGGCAGCTAACTATGGCTACCCCTTC. Translation: CASSESRAANYGYPF.

The genes are TRBV25-1 and TRBJ2-3; TRBD2 agrees at 7 bases. In germline, CDR1 is MGHDK, CDR2 SYGVNS. The CDR3 has 14 amino acids. J was trimmed by 4 bases and V by 3 bases; bases with no gene match: 4. CDR3 loop: CASSDTGGADTQYF. Here the CDR3 DNA reads TGTGCCAGCAGTGATACGGGAGGCGCAGATACGCAGTATTTT.

The chain employs TRBV29-1 and TRBJ2-3; a possible D gene is TRBD1 (5 bases). Looked up from germline, CDR1 is SQVTM and CDR2 is ANQGSEA. This CDR3 is 15 amino acids long. The V gene lost 6 bases and the J gene lost 0 bases, with 16 bases spanning the gap. The DNA of the CDR3 is TGCAGCGTGTCCCCCCGCGGACAAAGCACAGATACGCAGTATTTT. Protein: CSVSPRGQSTDTQYF.

The chain combines TRBV4-1 with TRBJ2-7, with TRBD2 matching over 11 bases. The CDR3 is 16 amino acids. CDR1 is MGHRA and CDR2 is YSYEKL in the germline V gene. V lost 1 base and J lost 5; bases outside the gene matches: 7. The CDR3: CASSQVPPSGRHEQYF. The CDR3 bases are TGCGCCAGCAGCCAAGTCCCCCCTAGCGGGAGGCACGAGCAGTACTTC.

J is TRBJ2-7 and V is TRBV14, with TRBD1 matching 9 bases. V was pared by 6 bases and J by 6 bases, with 3 bases of the junction left unmatched. This CDR3 has 12 residues. Germline-derived CDR1 and CDR2 are SGHDN and FVKESK. The CDR3 bases are TGTGCCAGCAGTAGGACAGGGGTCGAGCAGTACTTC. Translation: CASSRTGVEQYF.

The rearrangement links TRBV5-1 to TRBJ2-5, with 12 bases fitting TRBD2. Trimming cost V 4 bases and J 7 bases; bases outside gene matches: 17. Germline V gene lookup returns CDR1 SGHRS and CDR2 YFSETQ. The CDR3 covers 18 residues. CDR3 sequence reads: CASSPAPTSGGFAPTQYF. The CDR3, as DNA: TGCGCCAGCAGCCCAGCGCCAACTAGCGGGGGGTTCGCCCCGACCCAGTACTTC.

This rearrangement joins TRBV4-3 to TRBJ2-3, with TRBD2 identical over 8 bases. Looked up from germline, CDR1 is LGHNA and CDR2 is YSLEER. The V segment lost 0 bases and the J segment 6 bases; nucleotides outside the gene matches: 8. CDR3 length equals 16 residues. The CDR3 DNA follows: TGCGCCAGCAGCCAAGATAGGGCGGGGGGAGGGGATACGCAGTATTTT. It encodes CASSQDRAGGGDTQYF.

The chain uses TRBV4-3 and TRBJ2-3, with a tentative D call TRBD1 (5 bases). Trimming left V 0 bases short and J 4 bases short, with 14 bases between. Looked up from germline, CDR1 is LGHNA and CDR2 is YSLEER. The CDR3 length is 16 residues. The CDR3: CASSQDGKGLPDTQYF. The CDR3 DNA sequence: TGCGCCAGCAGCCAAGATGGGAAGGGGCTGCCAGATACGCAGTATTTT.

The rearrangement joins TRBV7-9 to TRBJ1-4; D is possibly TRBD1 (5 bases). Per the germline V gene, CDR1 is SEHNR and CDR2 is FQNEAQ (reference sequence). This CDR3 is 13 amino acids long. V was shortened by 8 bases and J by 8 bases, with 15 bases between the two germline ends. As DNA, the CDR3 is TGTGCCAGCGGCCCCCGGGGGGGAGAAAAACTGTTTTTT. It encodes CASGPRGGEKLFF.

This clone has just one count. The rearrangement links TRBV19 to TRBJ1-2; 7 positions agree with TRBD1. Germline CDR1 and CDR2: LNHDA and SQIVND (reference sequence). V was pared by 6 bases and J by 0 bases, with 10 bases of the junction left unmatched. This CDR3 is 16 amino acids long. The CDR3 is CASSHLQGQANYGYTF. Here the CDR3 DNA reads TGTGCCAGTAGCCACTTACAGGGGCAAGCTAACTATGGCTACACCTTC. The entire variable domain, with the rest obtained from reference TRBV19 and TRBJ1-2, is as follows: DGGITQSPKYLFRKEGQNVTLSCEQNLNHDAMYWYRQDPGQGLRLIYYSQIVNDFQKGDIAEGYSVSREKKESFPLTVTSAQKNPTAFYLCASSHLQGQANYGYTFGSGTRLTVV.

V is TRBV5-4 and J is TRBJ1-1; 7 nucleotides align to TRBD1. After removal of 4 bases from V and 9 bases from J, the junction contained 3 bases not matched to a gene. This CDR3 region has 11 residues. Germline V CDR1 and CDR2: SGHNT, YYREEE (reference sequence). Here the CDR3 reads CASSEGAKAFF. CDR3 nucleotides: TGTGCCAGCAGCGAGGGGGCAAAAGCTTTCTTT.

J is TRBJ2-5 and V is TRBV6-4, with 12 nucleotides matching TRBD2. The J call is uncertain, as TRBJ2-7 better fits the DNA end. Germline CDR1 is MRHNA and CDR2 is SNTAGT. This CDR3 contains 20 residues. This chain's CDR3 is CASINPNPGLAGSGPYEQYF. The DNA of the CDR3 is TGTGCCAGCATCAACCCAAATCCGGGACTAGCGGGCTCGGGGCCCTACGAGCAGTACTTC.

There are a few counts of this clone. This chain connects TRBV4-2 to TRBJ2-3; 12 positions agree with TRBD2. In germline, CDR1 is LGHNA, CDR2 YNFKEQ. This CDR3 spans 16 amino acids. V gave up 0 bases and J gave up 7 bases; unmatched junction bases: 5. DNA for the CDR3: TGTGCCAGCAGCCAAGATGGCGGGACTAGCGGGTATACGCAGTATTTT. Protein sequence: CASSQDGGTSGYTQYF.

The rearrangement joins TRBV29-1 to TRBJ2-6; unclear D gene. V dropped 7 bases and J dropped 4 bases, with 8 bases sitting between them. Germline values: CDR1 SQVTM, CDR2 ANQGSEA. CDR3 length equals 12 residues. The CDR3: CSGSEGANVLTF. CDR3 nucleotide sequence: TGCAGCGGGTCGGAGGGGGCCAACGTCCTGACTTTC.

The sample holds one count of this clone. The rearrangement links TRBV7-2 to TRBJ1-4; D might be TRBD1 (6 bases). With 1 base removed from V and 10 bases from J, the gap between germline ends came to 13 bases. The length of the CDR3 is 14 residues. CDR1 and CDR2 (germline): SGHTA, FQGNSA. The chain's CDR3 is CASSLDRVVGKLFF. The DNA for the CDR3 is TGTGCCAGCAGCTTAGACAGGGTCGTTGGAAAACTGTTTTTT.